This T cell receptor beta chain was sequenced for a study of cytomegalovirus exposure and HLA in healthy donors. Germline lookup yields CDR1 MDHEN and CDR2 SYDVKM. The CDR3 spans 17 residues. J gave up 5 bases and V 4 bases, and 13 bases lay outside the gene matches. The PCR used 60 Vbeta and 13 Jbeta primers. TCRdb's copy holds only in-frame clones and misses some; the assay was immunoSEQ multiplex PCR. The repertoire table contains some 89,000 clones. V is TRBV28 and J is TRBJ2-1; TRBD2 matches 8 bases. This clonotype was sampled from a woman in her twenties or thirties in good health and CMV-seronegative. The sequenced sample consisted of PBMCs. The CDR3: CASSSFRRGGTNNEQFF. CDR3 nucleotides: TGTGCCAGCAGTTCCTTCAGGCGCGGGGGGACCAACAATGAGCAGTTCTTC.